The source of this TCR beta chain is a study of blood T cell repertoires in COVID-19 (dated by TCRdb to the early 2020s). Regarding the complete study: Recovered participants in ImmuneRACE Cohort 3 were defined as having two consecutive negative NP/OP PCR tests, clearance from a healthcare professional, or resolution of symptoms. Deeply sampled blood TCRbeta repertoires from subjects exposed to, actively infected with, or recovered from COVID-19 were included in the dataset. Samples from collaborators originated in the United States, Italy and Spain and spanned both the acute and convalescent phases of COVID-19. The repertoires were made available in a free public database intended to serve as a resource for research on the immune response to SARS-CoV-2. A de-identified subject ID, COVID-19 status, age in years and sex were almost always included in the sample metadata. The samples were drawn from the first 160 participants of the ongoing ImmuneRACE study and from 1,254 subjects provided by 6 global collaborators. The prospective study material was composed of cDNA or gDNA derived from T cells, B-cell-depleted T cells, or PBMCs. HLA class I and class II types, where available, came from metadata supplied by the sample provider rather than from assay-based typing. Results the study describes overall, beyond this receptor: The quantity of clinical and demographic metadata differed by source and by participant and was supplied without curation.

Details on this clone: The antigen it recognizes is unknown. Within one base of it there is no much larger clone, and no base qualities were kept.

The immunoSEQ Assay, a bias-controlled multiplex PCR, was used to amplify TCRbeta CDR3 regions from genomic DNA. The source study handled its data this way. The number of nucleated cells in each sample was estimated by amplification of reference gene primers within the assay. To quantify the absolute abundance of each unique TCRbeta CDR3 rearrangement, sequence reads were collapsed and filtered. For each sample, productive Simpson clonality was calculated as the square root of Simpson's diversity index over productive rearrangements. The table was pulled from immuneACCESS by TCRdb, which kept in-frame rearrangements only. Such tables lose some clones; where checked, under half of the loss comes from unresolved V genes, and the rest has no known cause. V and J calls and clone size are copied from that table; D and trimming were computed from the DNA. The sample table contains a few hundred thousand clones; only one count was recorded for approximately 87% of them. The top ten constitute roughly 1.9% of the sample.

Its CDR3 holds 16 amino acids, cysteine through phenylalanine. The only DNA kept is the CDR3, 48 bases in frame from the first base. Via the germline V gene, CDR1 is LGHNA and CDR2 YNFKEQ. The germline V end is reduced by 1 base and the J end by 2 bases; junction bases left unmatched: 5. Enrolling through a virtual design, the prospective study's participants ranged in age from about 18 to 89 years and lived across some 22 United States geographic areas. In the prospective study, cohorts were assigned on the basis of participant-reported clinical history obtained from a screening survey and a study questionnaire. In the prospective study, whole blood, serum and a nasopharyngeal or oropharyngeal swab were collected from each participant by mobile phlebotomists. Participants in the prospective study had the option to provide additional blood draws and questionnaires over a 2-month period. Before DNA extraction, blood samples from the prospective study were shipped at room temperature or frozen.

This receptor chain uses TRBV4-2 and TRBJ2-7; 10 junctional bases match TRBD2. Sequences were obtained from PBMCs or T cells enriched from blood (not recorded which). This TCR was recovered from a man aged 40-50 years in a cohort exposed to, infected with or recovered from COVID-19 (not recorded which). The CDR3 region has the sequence CASSQARAGGPYEQYF. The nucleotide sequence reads TGTGCCAGCAGCCAAGCCCGAGCGGGAGGGCCCTACGAGCAGTACTTC.